The present entry profiles one T cell receptor (beta chain) with its context. The antigen is undetermined. The sample is drawn from a study of early T cells in non-severe SARS-CoV-2 infection. About the research overall: Sequencing input comprised bulk RNA from unsorted whole blood; chain pairing was not available. Study-level points and caveats: Matching with VDJdb favored anti-spike CD8 responses (missing private and CD4 specificities).

The ends were cut back, 0 bases at V and 2 bases at J, with 7 bases in the middle. In germline, CDR1 is PRHDT, CDR2 FYEKMQ (reference sequence). CDR3 length: 14 residues. Unique molecular identifiers were affixed to single, distinct cDNA molecules. TCRdb used MiXCR to reprocess the 5' RACE reads, holding one entry per CDR3 protein. The table shows some 50,000 distinct CDR3 sequences, with approximately 10% occurring only once. This TCR was recovered from an adult who was a healthcare worker with PCR-confirmed SARS-CoV-2 infection or an uninfected control (not recorded which). The rearrangement uses TRBV13 and TRBJ2-5; D possibly corresponds to TRBD1 (5 bases). The specimen comprised whole blood, sampled at baseline. The CDR3 DNA follows: TGTGCCAGCAGCTTAGGGACAGAGCAAGAGACCCAGTACTTC. This gives the protein CASSLGTEQETQYF.